What follows describes a single T cell receptor (beta chain). In the original processing: Nucleated cell number was recorded as an estimate derived from reference gene primer amplification. Produced via immunoSEQ multiplex PCR; TCRdb's table is partial and in-frame only. V and J calls plus clone size are reproduced from that table; the DNA served to infer D and trimming. The sample records some 160,000 clones, around 83% being singletons. These data come from a study of blood T cell repertoires in COVID-19. Sequenced: peripheral blood. The receptor was isolated from a human donor in a cohort sampled during active COVID-19.

The CDR3 loop is CASSLSSASSYEQYF. For the CDR3, the DNA is TGTGCCAGCAGTTTATCTAGCGCCAGCTCCTACGAGCAGTACTTC. V usage is TRBV27 and J usage is TRBJ2-7; a weak D match, TRBD2 (5 bases). The CDR3 has 15 amino acids. The germline gives CDR1 MNHEY, CDR2 SMNVEV (reference sequence). V dropped 0 bases and J dropped 0 bases, with 9 bases sitting between them.